These T cell receptor beta chains were read from a single sample in a study of somatic mutations in cytotoxic T cells in rheumatoid arthritis. Sequencing was performed with immunoSEQ multiplex PCR; in TCRdb, only in-frame clones are kept and a portion is missing. This sample yields almost 20,000 clones, of which approximately 80% are seen a single time; approximately 10% belongs to the top ten. Material: CD8+ T cells sorted from blood. These receptors were taken from a woman aged 45-65 years in good health. The CDR3 runs from the conserved cysteine through the conserved F or W. Fields, in order: J gene, D gene, V gene, clone size, CDR3 DNA, CDR3 protein. D genes are given only for firm matches. A row's size may be missing; if present it is once, few, many or a size class.

TRBJ2-7	.	TRBV4-3	.	TGCGCCAGCAGCCAAGATATGGACACTAAGGGCTCCTACGAGCAGTACTTC	CASSQDMDTKGSYEQYF
TRBJ2-3	TRBD2	TRBV7-8	.	TGTGCCAGCAGCCGGACTAGCGGGGGGGCAAATACGCAGTATTTT	CASSRTSGGANTQYF
TRBJ2-2	TRBD2	TRBV2	few	TGTGCCAGCAGTGAATCGACTAGCGCCGCGAACACCGGGGAGCTGTTTTTT	CASSESTSAANTGELFF
TRBJ2-2	.	TRBV5-4	.	TGTGCCAGCAGTCGATCACTTGGACACCAGTTCGCGAACACCGGGGAGCTGTTTTTT	CASSRSLGHQFANTGELFF
TRBJ1-5	TRBD1	TRBV27	.	TGTGCCAGCAGTCCCGGAAGGGGGCTAAGCAATCAGCCCCAGCATTTT	CASSPGRGLSNQPQHF
TRBJ1-4	.	TRBV4-1	few	TGCGCCAGCAGCCAAAAGGAGAGGGGGGGGGATGAAAAACTGTTTTTT	CASSQKERGGDEKLFF
TRBJ2-3	TRBD2	TRBV6-5	once	TGTGCCAGCAGTGGGGGGGGAAGCACAGATACGCAGTATTTT	CASSGGGSTDTQYF
TRBJ2-4	.	TRBV28	.	TGTGCCAGCAGTTCAAATTGGGCGGGTGCCAAAAACATTCAGTACTTC	CASSSNWAGAKNIQYF
TRBJ2-1	TRBD2	TRBV11-2	.	TGTGCCAGCAGCAGCCCGGGACTAGCCCACAATGAGCAGTTCTTC	CASSSPGLAHNEQFF
TRBJ2-1	TRBD2	TRBV9	few	TGTGCCAGCAGCGAAGGGGGGGGGCTAGCGGGTTACGATGAGCAGTTCTTC	CASSEGGGLAGYDEQFF
TRBJ2-1	.	TRBV7-6	.	TGTGCCAGCAGCACCCTACCGGACCCCCCCAATGAGCAGTTCTTC	CASSTLPDPPNEQFF
TRBJ2-1	TRBD1	TRBV7-2	.	TGTGCCAGCAGCTTAGTCCCGACAGGGGCAAATGAGCAGTTCTTC	CASSLVPTGANEQFF
TRBJ2-7	.	TRBV4-3	.	TGCGCCAGCAGCCAAGACAGGGGACCCTACGAGCAGTACTTC	CASSQDRGPYEQYF
TRBJ2-3	.	TRBV7-3	.	TGTGCCAGCAGCTTAAACCCAGGGATTCCCGATACGCAGTATTTT	CASSLNPGIPDTQYF
TRBJ2-3	.	TRBV9	.	TGTGCCAGCAGCGTAGCTTTTCCAGATACGCAGTATTTT	CASSVAFPDTQYF
TRBJ2-1	TRBD1	TRBV5-6	.	TGTGCCAGCAGCGTAATAACAGGGGGGCCCTACAATGAGCAGTTCTTC	CASSVITGGPYNEQFF
TRBJ1-1	.	TRBV9	.	TGTGCCAGCAGCGTAGAGACAGGTAGTGAAGCTTTCTTT	CASSVETGSEAFF
TRBJ2-2	.	TRBV2	.	TGTGCCAGGCAAGCGAGCGCGGGGACCGGGGAGCTGTTTTTT	CARQASAGTGELFF
TRBJ1-5	TRBD1	TRBV28	.	TGTGCCAGCAGTACAGGGGGCCTGGAGCCCCAGCATTTT	CASSTGGLEPQHF
TRBJ2-5	TRBD1	TRBV29-1	.	TGCAGCGTTGGGACAGGGGAGACCCAGTACTTC	CSVGTGETQYF
TRBJ2-7	TRBD2	TRBV13	.	TGTGCCAGCAGCCCGGGACTAGCGGACTCCTACGAGCAGTACTTC	CASSPGLADSYEQYF
TRBJ2-1	TRBD2	TRBV5-1	.	TGCGCCAGCAGCATAGATAGCGGGGGGGCCAATGAGCAGTTCTTC	CASSIDSGGANEQFF
TRBJ2-3	.	TRBV4-2	.	TGTGCCAGCAGCCAAAACCAGCCGAGCACAGATACGCAGTATTTT	CASSQNQPSTDTQYF
TRBJ2-2	.	TRBV7-9	.	TGTGCCAGCAGGGACGGAGGATGGGGAACCGGGGAGCTGTTTTTT	CASRDGGWGTGELFF
TRBJ1-4	.	TRBV5-6	.	TGTGCCAGCAGCTTGGCCTGGGAAGTTAGTGAAAAACTGTTTTTT	CASSLAWEVSEKLFF
TRBJ2-1	.	TRBV27	.	TGTGCCAGCAGTTTATCGGTAGCTTGGAATGAGCAGTTCTTC	CASSLSVAWNEQFF
TRBJ2-7	TRBD1	TRBV5-4	few	TGTGCCAGCAGCCTCTCCGGGACAGGCTCCTACGAGCAGTACTTC	CASSLSGTGSYEQYF
TRBJ2-2	.	TRBV6-5	.	TGTGCCAGCAGTTACCCAGGGTGGCTGTTTTTT	CASSYPGWLFF
TRBJ2-2	.	TRBV7-2	few	TGTGCCAGCAGCTTAGCCGGGGCCGGGGAGCTGTTTTTT	CASSLAGAGELFF
TRBJ1-5	.	TRBV6-5	.	TGTGCCAGCGGCCCAGATCAGCCCCAGCATTTT	CASGPDQPQHF
TRBJ1-5	TRBD1	TRBV29-1	.	TGCAGCGCAATGACAGGGGGGTTTGGTAGCAATCAGCCCCAGCATTTT	CSAMTGGFGSNQPQHF
TRBJ1-2	TRBD1	TRBV29-1	once	TGCAGCGTTGGGGGACAGAACTATGGCTACACCTTC	CSVGGQNYGYTF
TRBJ2-7	.	TRBV5-4	few	TGTGCCAGCAGCTTCGGGACGGGGGCGGTTGAGCAGTACTTC	CASSFGTGAVEQYF
TRBJ1-5	.	TRBV21-1	.	TGTGCCAGCAGCAAAGGGGGGACGGCACATAGCAATCAGCCCCAGCATTTT	CASSKGGTAHSNQPQHF
TRBJ2-7	.	TRBV4-1	few	TGCGCCAGCAGCCAGGCACCGGGACTCACTTTCGAGCAGTACTTC	CASSQAPGLTFEQYF
TRBJ2-7	.	TRBV6-1	once	TGTGCCAGCAGTGAAATGTCAGGGGCAGGCTACGAGCAGTACTTC	CASSEMSGAGYEQYF
TRBJ2-5	.	TRBV6-1	.	TGTGCCAGCAGTGAAGGCCGGGGGATTGAAGAGACCCAGTACTTC	CASSEGRGIEETQYF
TRBJ2-1	.	TRBV29-1	.	TGCAGCGCGTCGGACTGGGGTGGCTACAATGAGCAGTTCTTC	CSASDWGGYNEQFF
TRBJ2-2	TRBD2	TRBV5-6	.	TGTGCCAGCAGCCAACCTGGACTAGCGGGGGGGCCGAGCACCGGGGAGCTGTTTTTT	CASSQPGLAGGPSTGELFF
TRBJ1-2	.	TRBV11-2	.	TGTGCCAGCAGCTCCCACGGCAGGGACTATGGCTACACCTTC	CASSSHGRDYGYTF
TRBJ2-7	TRBD2	TRBV19	.	TGTGCCAGTAGTCTGACGGGAGGGAGCAGCCTCCCGTACTTC	CASSLTGGSSLPYF
TRBJ2-3	TRBD2	TRBV11-2	.	TGTGCCAGCAGTCGCGGGACTAGCGGCCGGGGAGATACGCAGTATTTT	CASSRGTSGRGDTQYF
TRBJ1-1	.	TRBV7-2	.	TGTGCCAGCAGCGAGTGGAGGGTGGGGTATACTGAAGCTTTCTTT	CASSEWRVGYTEAFF
TRBJ1-5	.	TRBV21-1	.	TGTGCCAGCAGCGCGCCCGAGGGGTGGAGTCAGCCCCAGCATTTT	CASSAPEGWSQPQHF
TRBJ2-1	.	TRBV18	.	TGTGCCAGCTCACCACCAGCAGGTGACAATGAGCAGTTCTTC	CASSPPAGDNEQFF
TRBJ2-6	TRBD1	TRBV5-1	.	TGCGCCAGCTTCCCGGGACAGGGCCTCTCTGGGGCCAACGTCCTGACTTTC	CASFPGQGLSGANVLTF
TRBJ1-1	.	TRBV5-4	.	TGTGCCAGCAGCTCGGCAGGGAACACTGAAGCTTTCTTT	CASSSAGNTEAFF
TRBJ1-2	TRBD1	TRBV13	.	TGTGCCAGTAGGACAGGGGGGATCTATGGCTACACCTTC	CASRTGGIYGYTF
TRBJ2-3	TRBD2	TRBV4-1	.	TGCGCCAGCAGCCAAGGCTGGGCTAGCGGGAGGGCCATAGGCGATACGCAGTATTTT	CASSQGWASGRAIGDTQYF
TRBJ2-7	.	TRBV7-9	.	TGTGCCAGCAGCCGCGGTGGGGGTAACTACGAGCAGTACTTC	CASSRGGGNYEQYF
TRBJ1-5	TRBD1	TRBV27	.	TGTGCCAGCAGTAACTTCGCCCTGGACAGGGATGACAATCAGCCCCAGCATTTT	CASSNFALDRDDNQPQHF
TRBJ2-3	.	TRBV15	once	TGTGCCACCAGCAGAGATCTAGCCGACCCCGCAGGGTATTTT	CATSRDLADPAGYF
TRBJ1-4	.	TRBV14	.	TGTGCCAGCAGTCAAGCACGGTACGAAAAACTGTTTTTT	CASSQARYEKLFF
TRBJ2-5	TRBD2	TRBV7-8	.	TGTGCCAGCAGCTTAGAAGCGGGGGCACAAGAGACCCAGTACTTC	CASSLEAGAQETQYF
TRBJ2-7	TRBD1	TRBV6-1	.	TGTGCCACACAGGGGTGGTACGAGCAGTACTTC	CATQGWYEQYF
TRBJ2-5	TRBD2	TRBV5-6	few	TGTGCCAGCAGCTCAGTTAGCGGGATTGAGTACTTC	CASSSVSGIEYF
TRBJ2-7	.	TRBV4-1	.	TGCGCCAGCAGCCAAGACGGATACGAGCAGTACTTC	CASSQDGYEQYF
TRBJ2-5	TRBD1	TRBV10-1	.	TGCGCCAGCACCAAGGGACAGGGTAACCAAGAGACCCAGTACTTC	CASTKGQGNQETQYF
TRBJ1-1	.	TRBV13	.	TGTGCCAGCAGCTTAGGGGGGGGCCATAAGAACACTGAAGCTTTCTTT	CASSLGGGHKNTEAFF